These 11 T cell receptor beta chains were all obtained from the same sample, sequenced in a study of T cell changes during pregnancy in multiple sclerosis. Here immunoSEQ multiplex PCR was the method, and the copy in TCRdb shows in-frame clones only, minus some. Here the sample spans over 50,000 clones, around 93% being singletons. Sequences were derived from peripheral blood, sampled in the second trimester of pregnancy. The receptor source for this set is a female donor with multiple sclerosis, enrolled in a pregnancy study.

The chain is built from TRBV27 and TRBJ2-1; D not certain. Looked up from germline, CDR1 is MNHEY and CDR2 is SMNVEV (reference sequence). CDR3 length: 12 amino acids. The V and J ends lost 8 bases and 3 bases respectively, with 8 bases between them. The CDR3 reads CASVTNYNEQFF. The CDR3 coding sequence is TGTGCCAGCGTCACTAACTACAATGAGCAGTTCTTC.

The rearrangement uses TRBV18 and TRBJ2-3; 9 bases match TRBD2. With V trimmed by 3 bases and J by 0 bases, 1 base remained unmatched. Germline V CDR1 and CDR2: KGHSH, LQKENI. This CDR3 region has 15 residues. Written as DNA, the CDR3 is TGTGCCAGCTCACCGACTAGCGGAAGCACAGATACGCAGTATTTT. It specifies CASSPTSGSTDTQYF. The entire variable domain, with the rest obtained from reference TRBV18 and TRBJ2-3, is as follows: NAGVMQNPRHLVRRRGQEARLRCSPMKGHSHVYWYRQLPEEGLKFMVYLQKENIIDESGMPKERFSAEFPKEGPSILRIQQVVRGDSAAYFCASSPTSGSTDTQYFGPGTRLTVL.

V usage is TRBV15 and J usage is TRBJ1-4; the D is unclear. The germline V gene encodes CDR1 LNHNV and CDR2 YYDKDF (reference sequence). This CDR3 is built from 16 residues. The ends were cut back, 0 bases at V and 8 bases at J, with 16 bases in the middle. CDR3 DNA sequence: TGTGCCACCAGCAGAGAGGCGGGAGGGAGGATCGAAAAACTGTTTTTT. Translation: CATSREAGGRIEKLFF.

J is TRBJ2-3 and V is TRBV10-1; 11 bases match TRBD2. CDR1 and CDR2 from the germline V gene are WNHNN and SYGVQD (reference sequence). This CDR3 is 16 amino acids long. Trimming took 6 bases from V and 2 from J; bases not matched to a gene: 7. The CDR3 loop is CASRTGTSGFTDTQYF. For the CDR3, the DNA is TGCGCCAGCAGAACCGGGACTAGCGGTTTCACAGATACGCAGTATTTT.

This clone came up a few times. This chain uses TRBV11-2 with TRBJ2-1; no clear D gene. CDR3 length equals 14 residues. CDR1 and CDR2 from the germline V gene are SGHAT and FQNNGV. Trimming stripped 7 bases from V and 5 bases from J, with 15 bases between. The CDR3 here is CASTLKEIHNEQFF. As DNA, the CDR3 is TGTGCCAGCACCCTTAAGGAGATCCACAATGAGCAGTTCTTC.

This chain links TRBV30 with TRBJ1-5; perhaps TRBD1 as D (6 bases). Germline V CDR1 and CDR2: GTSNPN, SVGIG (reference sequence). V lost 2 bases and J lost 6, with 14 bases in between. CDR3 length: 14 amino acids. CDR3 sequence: CAWSRQDEIQPQHF. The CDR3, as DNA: TGTGCCTGGAGTCGACAGGACGAAATTCAGCCCCAGCATTTT.

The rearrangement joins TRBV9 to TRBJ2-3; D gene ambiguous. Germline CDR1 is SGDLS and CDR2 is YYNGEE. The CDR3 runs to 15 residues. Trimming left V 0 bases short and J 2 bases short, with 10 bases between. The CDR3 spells CASSVELRYTDTQYF. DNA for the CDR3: TGTGCCAGCAGCGTAGAATTGCGATACACAGATACGCAGTATTTT.

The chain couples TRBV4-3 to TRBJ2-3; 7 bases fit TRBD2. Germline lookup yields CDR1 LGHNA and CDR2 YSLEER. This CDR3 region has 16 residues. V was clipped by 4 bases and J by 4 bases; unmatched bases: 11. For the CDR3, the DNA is TGCGCCAGCAGCCTTACTGGTGCGGGAGCTGCAGATACGCAGTATTTT. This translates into CASSLTGAGAADTQYF.

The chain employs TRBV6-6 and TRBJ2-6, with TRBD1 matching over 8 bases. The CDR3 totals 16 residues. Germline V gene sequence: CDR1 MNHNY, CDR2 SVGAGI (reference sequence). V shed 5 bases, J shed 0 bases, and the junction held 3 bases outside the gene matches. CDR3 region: CASSPGQGSGANVLTF. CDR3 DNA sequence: TGTGCCAGCAGTCCCGGACAGGGCTCTGGGGCCAACGTCCTGACTTTC.

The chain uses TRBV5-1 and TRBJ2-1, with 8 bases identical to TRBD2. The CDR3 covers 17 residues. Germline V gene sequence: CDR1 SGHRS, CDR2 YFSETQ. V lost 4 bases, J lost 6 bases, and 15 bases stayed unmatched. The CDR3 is CASSGGGSGGPGNEQFF. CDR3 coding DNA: TGCGCCAGCAGCGGGGGGGGATCGGGAGGGCCGGGCAATGAGCAGTTCTTC.

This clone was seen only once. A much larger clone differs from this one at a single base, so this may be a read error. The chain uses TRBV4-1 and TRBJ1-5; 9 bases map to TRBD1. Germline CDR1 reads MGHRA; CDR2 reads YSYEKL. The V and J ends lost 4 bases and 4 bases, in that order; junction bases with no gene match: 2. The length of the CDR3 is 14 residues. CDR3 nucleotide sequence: TGCGCCAGCAGCCCGGGGACAGGGAATCAGCCCCAGCATTTT. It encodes CASSPGTGNQPQHF.